The 10 T cell receptor beta chains in this list originate from one sample, sequenced in a study of blood T cells in healthy people across ages. Primed by a sample-barcoded 5' primer and a J-beta primer mix, a second PCR proceeded for roughly 6 to 12 cycles. TCRdb re-called the 5' RACE reads with MiXCR, one entry per CDR3 protein. The table has around 1,600,000 distinct CDR3 sequences, approximately 42% seen once. Specimen: blood. These receptors all come from a woman aged 18-29 years in good health.

This clonotype showed up just a few times. This rearrangement joins TRBV7-2 to TRBJ2-1, with 7 bases aligning to TRBD2. From germline, CDR1 is SGHTA and CDR2 FQGNSA. The CDR3 consists of 15 residues. Trimming removed 1 base from V and 4 bases from J; junction bases left unmatched: 4. CDR3 sequence (DNA): TGTGCCAGCAGCTTAGGACCGGGGGGTTACAATGAGCAGTTCTTC. This encodes CASSLGPGGYNEQFF.

The chain has TRBV6-1 and TRBJ2-1; TRBD2 might be the D (5 bases). Between the trimmed V and J ends, which lost 6 bases and 9 bases, there was a span of 30 bases. CDR3 size: 18 residues. In germline, CDR1 is MNHNS, CDR2 SASEGT. For the CDR3, the DNA is TGTGCCAGCAGCCCAGAGACGGGGTTGGTCAGTACCTCCAGTGAGCAGTTCTTC. Amino acid sequence: CASSPETGLVSTSSEQFF.

This clonotype was counted only a few times. The chain has TRBV29-1 and TRBJ2-7, with D possibly TRBD1 on 5 matching bases. The V gene's germline CDR1 is SQVTM and CDR2 ANQGSEA. Trimming took 2 bases from V and 1 from J, leaving 9 bases between them. The CDR3 totals 13 residues. The CDR3 bases are TGCAGCGTTGAAACCCAGGGTTCCTACGAGCAGTACTTC. Protein: CSVETQGSYEQYF.

This clonotype was observed a handful of times. Given a much more abundant clone one base away, this may be a read error. The chain has TRBV27 and TRBJ1-2; maybe TRBD1 (5 bases). Trimming removed 6 bases at V and 4 bases at J, with 9 bases between. Germline assignment: CDR1 MNHEY and CDR2 SMNVEV (reference sequence). The CDR3 runs to 12 residues. The CDR3 region is CASSRVGYGYTF. As DNA, the CDR3 is TGTGCCAGCAGCAGGGTCGGCTATGGCTACACCTTC.

This clonotype was seen a handful of times. This chain uses TRBV4-1 with TRBJ1-2; D is ambiguous. The CDR3 extends over 14 amino acids. CDR1 MGHRA and CDR2 YSYEKL come from the germline V gene. The V end was cut by 3 bases, the J end by 0 bases, with 8 bases between. This chain's CDR3 is CASSHRVTNYGYTF. CDR3 in DNA: TGCGCCAGCAGCCATAGGGTTACTAACTATGGCTACACCTTC.

The chain is built from TRBV28 and TRBJ1-5; TRBD1 matches 9 bases. CDR3 length: 17 amino acids. Looked up from germline, CDR1 is MDHEN and CDR2 is SYDVKM. The V segment lost 4 bases and the J segment 0 bases; nucleotides outside the gene matches: 7. Written as DNA, the CDR3 is TGTGCCAGCAGTTCAATCTGGGACAGGGATAGCAATCAGCCCCAGCATTTT. Translation: CASSSIWDRDSNQPQHF.

This chain links TRBV27 with TRBJ2-7; TRBD1 aligns across 11 bases. This CDR3 has 15 amino acids. V was clipped by 5 bases and J by 3 bases; unmatched bases: 6. The germline V gene encodes CDR1 MNHEY and CDR2 SMNVEV (reference sequence). The chain's CDR3 is CASSTRDRGIYEQYF. CDR3 coding DNA: TGTGCCAGCAGTACACGGGACAGGGGGATCTACGAGCAGTACTTC.

This clonotype was seen only a few times. The rearrangement uses TRBV10-3 and TRBJ2-1; 8 positions match TRBD2. Germline assignment: CDR1 ENHRY and CDR2 SYGVKD. This CDR3 is 16 amino acids long. The junction had 7 bases not matched to a gene; V was cut back by 5 bases and J by 1 base. The CDR3 DNA follows: TGTGCCATCAGTACGAGCGGGGGCCGGTCCTACAATGAGCAGTTCTTC. Its protein product is CAISTSGGRSYNEQFF.

The rearrangement uses TRBV2 and TRBJ2-3; 9 bases map to TRBD1. The length of the CDR3 is 18 residues. CDR1 is SNHLY, CDR2 FYNNEI, per germline. The V segment lost 8 bases and the J segment 2 bases; nucleotides outside the gene matches: 17. The CDR3 DNA follows: TGTGCCAGCTGGGGATTGGTAGGACAGGGGATATTCACAGATACGCAGTATTTT. Protein: CASWGLVGQGIFTDTQYF.

The V and J genes are TRBV20-1 and TRBJ2-4; maybe TRBD1 (5 bases). CDR1 DFQATT and CDR2 SNEGSKA come from the germline V gene (reference sequence). The V and J ends lost 4 bases and 10 bases respectively, with 20 bases between them. The CDR3 covers 14 residues. CDR3 sequence reads: CSAKEGVDPPIQYF. CDR3 in DNA: TGCAGTGCTAAGGAAGGGGTCGACCCGCCTATTCAGTACTTC.